This TCR beta chain was recorded in a study of blood T cell repertoires in COVID-19. Overall study: Samples came from the United States, Italy and Spain, spanning acute and convalescent COVID-19.

Germline V gene data show CDR1 as WSHSY and CDR2 as SAAADI. V trimming: 8 bases; J trimming: 2 bases; junction bases outside the gene matches: 2. The CDR3 runs to 13 residues. Profiled with immunoSEQ multiplex PCR; TCRdb holds only in-frame clones, not every one. This sample has 200,000 to 300,000 clones; more than 70% occur once, and the top ten carry around 1.3%. The source is a middle-aged woman with acute COVID-19. The V and J genes are TRBV10-2 and TRBJ2-1, with TRBD1 matching over 8 bases. Sample: PBMCs or T cells enriched from blood (not recorded which). CDR3 residues: CASATGAYNEQFF. The CDR3 DNA follows: TGCGCCAGCGCGACAGGGGCCTACAATGAGCAGTTCTTC.